The 30 T cell receptor beta chains listed next were all sequenced from one sample in a study of regulatory T cells in long-lasting Graves disease. According to the study, TCR beta libraries were built with iRepertoire HTBI primers and CDR3-region Arm-PCR. From the multiplex PCR reads, TCRdb called clonotypes with MiXCR, one entry per CDR3 protein. The sample holds around 400,000 distinct CDR3 sequences, roughly 24% seen once. Time point denoted: persistent/refractory GD, antithyroid drugs over 5 years with positive TRAb. PBMC RNA served as the TCR library source. The starting material was peripheral blood mononuclear cells (PBMCs), obtained when the disease was refractory, from a patient treated with antithyroid drugs. The receptors derive from a middle-aged woman with Graves disease.

CDR3 bases: TGTGCCAGCAGCGGAATTACAGGTGTCTACGAGCAGTACTTC. Translated, it gives CASSGITGVYEQYF. This sequence joins TRBV2 and TRBJ2-7; the D gene is possibly TRBD1 (5 bases). Germline V gene lookup returns CDR1 SNHLY and CDR2 FYNNEI. This CDR3 has 14 amino acids. Trimming took 6 bases from V and 3 from J, leaving 15 bases between them.

J is TRBJ2-7 and V is TRBV20-1, with TRBD2 identical over 11 bases. The germline CDR1 and CDR2 sequences are DFQATT and SNEGSKA (reference sequence). V trimming: 1 base; J trimming: 4 bases; junction bases outside the gene matches: 3. CDR3 length: 14 residues. CDR3 DNA: TGCAGTGCTAGAGGTAGCGGGAGGGGTTACGAGCAGTACTTC. This translates into CSARGSGRGYEQYF.

CDR3 residues: CASSVRGPKNQPQHF. CDR3 in DNA: TGTGCCAGCAGTGTCAGGGGGCCCAAAAATCAGCCCCAGCATTTT. The gene calls are TRBV27 and TRBJ1-5; 8 bases map to TRBD1. The CDR3 sequence is 15 residues long. With 5 bases clipped from V and 4 bases from J, the junction kept 7 bases outside the gene matches. Germline V gene lookup returns CDR1 MNHEY and CDR2 SMNVEV (reference sequence).

This clonotype was recorded at least ten times. The chain employs TRBV28 and TRBJ2-5; D remains unclear. Germline-derived CDR1 and CDR2 are MDHEN and SYDVKM. The CDR3 sequence is 14 residues long. V shed 5 bases and J shed 1 base, with 11 bases lying between them. The DNA for the CDR3 is TGTGCCAGCAGTACCCCCGGCCGCCAAGAGACCCAGTACTTC. This encodes CASSTPGRQETQYF. The full variable domain, in which reference TRBV28 and TRBJ2-5 provide the parts outside the CDR3, is DVKVTQSSRYLVKRTGEKVFLECVQDMDHENMFWYRQDPGLGLRLIYFSYDVKMKEKGDIPEGYSVSREKKERFSLILESASTNQTSMYLCASSTPGRQETQYFGPGTRLLVL.

To note about this clonotype: A clone one base away is much larger, so this may be a read error. This sequence joins TRBV11-2 and TRBJ2-7; D gene unclear. V lost 1 base and J lost 2, with 9 bases in between. The CDR3 extends over 14 amino acids. CDR1 is SGHAT, CDR2 FQNNGV, per germline. Here the CDR3 DNA reads TGTGCCAGCAGCTTAGGTACCAGCACCTACGAGCAGTACTTC. This sequence encodes CASSLGTSTYEQYF.

In this sample, this clonotype turned up many times. The chain links TRBV7-2 to TRBJ2-7, with 10 bases that match TRBD2. The V segment lost 3 bases and the J segment 2 bases; nucleotides outside the gene matches: 4. Germline V gene sequence: CDR1 SGHTA, CDR2 FQGNSA. The CDR3 loop spans 15 amino acids. DNA for the CDR3: TGTGCCAGCAGCTTCCTAGCGGGAGCGGCCTACGAGCAGTACTTC. This gives the protein CASSFLAGAAYEQYF.

Notes on this clonotype: This may be a read error: a much more frequent sequence differs by one nucleotide. The chain recombines TRBV28 with TRBJ2-7, with 8 positions matching TRBD2. CDR1 MDHEN and CDR2 SYDVKM come from the germline V gene. The CDR3 extends over 17 amino acids. Here the CDR3 reads CVSSYSSSGFPSYEQYF. The CDR3 nucleotides are TGTGTCAGCAGTTATTCATCTAGCGGGTTCCCCTCCTACGAGCAGTACTTC.

The gene calls are TRBV7-9 and TRBJ1-1; D gene unclear. This CDR3 spans 15 amino acids. Germline CDR1 is SEHNR and CDR2 is FQNEAQ (reference sequence). Trimming cost V 0 bases and J 0 bases, with 8 bases left between them. In nucleotides, the CDR3 is TGTGCCAGCAGCTTAGCGTTTCTATTGAACACTGAAGCTTTCTTT. Amino acids: CASSLAFLLNTEAFF.

This clonotype was seen repeatedly, ten times or more. Germline and junction disagree at one end, which may indicate a read error. V usage is TRBV11-2 and J usage is TRBJ2-5; D is uncertain. Germline values: CDR1 SGHAT, CDR2 FQNNGV. The CDR3 spans 15 residues. The CDR3 DNA follows: TGTGCCAGCAGCTTAGAGTGGCAGGTCCAAGAGTCCCAGTACTTC. Its protein is CASSLEWQVQESQYF. Together with reference TRBV11-2 and TRBJ2-5, the CDR3 gives the full variable domain: EAGVAQSPRYKIIEKRQSVAFWCNPISGHATLYWYQQILGQGPKLLIQFQNNGVVDDSQLPKDRFSAERLKGVDSTLKIQPAKLEDSAVYLCASSLEWQVQESQYFGPGTRLLVL.

V usage is TRBV7-9 and J usage is TRBJ2-7; maybe TRBD1 (5 bases). Per the germline V gene, CDR1 is SEHNR and CDR2 is FQNEAQ (reference sequence). The V end lost 7 bases, the J end lost 5 bases, and 15 bases lay between the germline ends. The CDR3 has 13 amino acids. CDR3 DNA sequence: TGTGCCAGCACCCAGGGTAGCTGGGACGAGCAGTACTTC. This sequence encodes CASTQGSWDEQYF.

About this clonotype itself: Its ends do not fully match the called genes, so a read error is possible. V gene TRBV6-1 combines with J gene TRBJ2-3; 7 nucleotides line up with TRBD2. The CDR3 has 15 residues. Germline values: CDR1 MNHNS, CDR2 SASEGT. The CDR3 reads CVSSELARGTDTQYF. Written as DNA, the CDR3 is TGTGTCAGCAGTGAACTAGCGAGAGGCACAGATACGCAGTATTTT.

The chain uses TRBV4-1 and TRBJ2-7, with D uncertain. The CDR3 runs to 16 residues. V was cut by 5 bases and J by 0 bases, with 17 bases left in between. Germline CDR1 MGHRA, CDR2 YSYEKL. The CDR3 reads CASSKGAIFSSYEQYF. CDR3 in DNA: TGCGCCAGCAGCAAGGGCGCGATCTTTAGCTCCTACGAGCAGTACTTC.

The chain combines TRBV11-2 with TRBJ2-3; D gene uncertain. The germline CDR1 and CDR2 sequences are SGHAT and FQNNGV. V was cut by 5 bases and J by 2 bases, with 11 bases left in between. The CDR3 runs 14 residues. The CDR3 is CASSEDVHTDTQYF. DNA of the CDR3: TGTGCCAGCAGCGAGGACGTCCACACAGATACGCAGTATTTT.

For the CDR3, the DNA is TGTGCCATCAGGGCAGGGAACACCGGGGAGCTGTTTTTT. Translated, it gives CAIRAGNTGELFF. V is TRBV10-3 and J is TRBJ2-2, with D hard to call. The CDR3 totals 13 residues. Per the germline V gene, CDR1 is ENHRY and CDR2 is SYGVKD. Trimming cost V 6 bases and J 1 base, with 6 bases left between them.

The gene calls are TRBV7-9 and TRBJ2-7; 11 bases are a match to TRBD2. V lost 2 bases and J lost 3; bases outside the gene matches: 15. Germline values: CDR1 SEHNR, CDR2 FQNEAQ (reference sequence). The CDR3 is 19 residues long. The CDR3 DNA reads as TGTGCCAGCAGCTTAACATTGGGTGGGGCTAGCGGGAGGTTCTACGAGCAGTACTTC. Protein: CASSLTLGGASGRFYEQYF.

This sequence joins TRBV7-3 and TRBJ2-1, with a weak D call TRBD2 (6 bases). The V and J ends lost 0 bases and 9 bases respectively, with 21 bases between them. The CDR3 consists of 17 residues. Germline V gene lookup returns CDR1 SGHTA and CDR2 FQGTGA. The DNA for the CDR3 is TGTGCCAGCAGCTTAACAAGTTTCGTAGGAGGGCCTGGTGAGCAGTTCTTC. It is translated as CASSLTSFVGGPGEQFF.

The sample holds many counts of this clonotype. This chain links TRBV28 with TRBJ2-5; no firm D call. The length of the CDR3 is 16 residues. V dropped 2 bases and J dropped 2 bases, with 15 bases sitting between them. Germline V lookup: CDR1 MDHEN, CDR2 SYDVKM. The CDR3 loop reads CASSLPSSWKQETQYF. CDR3 coding DNA: TGTGCCAGCAGTTTACCCTCCTCGTGGAAGCAAGAGACCCAGTACTTC.

This clonotype was recorded at least ten times. The chain couples TRBV7-2 to TRBJ2-7, with a tentative D call TRBD1 (6 bases). Germline CDR1 SGHTA, CDR2 FQGNSA. The CDR3 covers 17 residues. The V gene lost 0 bases and the J gene lost 2 bases, with 17 bases spanning the gap. CDR3 sequence: CASSLASTGNRAYEQYF. The CDR3, as DNA: TGTGCCAGCAGCTTAGCCTCCACAGGGAACCGGGCCTACGAGCAGTACTTC. Full variable domain (outside the CDR3, taken from reference TRBV7-2 and TRBJ2-7): GAGVSQSPSNKVTEKGKDVELRCDPISGHTALYWYRQSLGQGLEFLIYFQGNSAPDKSGLPSDRFSAERTGGSVSTLTIQRTQQEDSAVYLCASSLASTGNRAYEQYFGPGTRLTVT.

The chain carries TRBV20-1 and TRBJ2-3; 9 bases are shared with TRBD2. The CDR3 spans 13 residues. The germline V gene has CDR1 DFQATT and CDR2 SNEGSKA (reference sequence). The V segment lost 7 bases and the J segment 1 base; nucleotides outside the gene matches: 3. The CDR3 nucleotides read TGCAGTGTCAGGACTAGCGGCACAGATACGCAGTATTTT. It specifies CSVRTSGTDTQYF.

This chain links TRBV5-1 with TRBJ1-1; 7 bases are shared with TRBD1. The CDR3 has 15 residues. The V and J ends lost 4 bases and 4 bases, in that order; junction bases with no gene match: 10. The germline V gene has CDR1 SGHRS and CDR2 YFSETQ. The CDR3 loop is CASSLRQGGSTEAFF. The CDR3 region has the DNA TGCGCCAGCAGCCTTCGACAGGGCGGGTCCACTGAAGCTTTCTTT.

The rearrangement links TRBV7-3 to TRBJ2-7; tentatively, D is TRBD2 (6 bases). The CDR3 contains 15 residues. Germline loops: CDR1 SGHTA, CDR2 FQGTGA. Trimming cost V 5 bases and J 0 bases, with 14 bases left between them. CDR3 in amino acids: CASSISAGLSYEQYF. The CDR3 DNA sequence: TGTGCCAGCAGCATCAGTGCGGGACTCTCCTACGAGCAGTACTTC.

This clonotype was detected ten times or more. The chain couples TRBV28 to TRBJ2-2; D may be TRBD1 or TRBD2 (6 bases each). Germline V gene lookup returns CDR1 MDHEN and CDR2 SYDVKM. V was shortened by 3 bases and J by 7 bases, with 12 bases between the two germline ends. The CDR3 length is 14 residues. The CDR3 nucleotides read TGTGCCAGCAGTTTGTCGGGGGCGATCGGGGAGCTGTTTTTT. This sequence encodes CASSLSGAIGELFF.

This chain joins TRBV2 and TRBJ2-1; D gene unclear. This CDR3 has 15 amino acids. V was pared by 2 bases and J by 0 bases, with 8 bases between. From germline, CDR1 is SNHLY and CDR2 FYNNEI. Here the CDR3 DNA reads TGTGCCAGCAGTGAACCCCTTAGCTCCTACAATGAGCAGTTCTTC. This encodes CASSEPLSSYNEQFF.

This clonotype has only a few counts. This chain uses TRBV28 with TRBJ2-2, with D perhaps TRBD2 (6 bases). The CDR3 covers 14 residues. Germline lookup yields CDR1 MDHEN and CDR2 SYDVKM. The ends were cut back, 8 bases at V and 0 bases at J, with 10 bases in the middle. CDR3 amino acids: CASVEGSNTGELFF. DNA for the CDR3: TGTGCCAGCGTGGAGGGGTCGAACACCGGGGAGCTGTTTTTT.

J is TRBJ1-1 and V is TRBV5-1; TRBD1 matches at 8 bases. The CDR3 sequence is 15 residues long. CDR1 and CDR2 (germline): SGHRS, YFSETQ. Unmatched junction bases numbered 10, after V lost 4 bases and J lost 5 bases. This CDR3 reads CASSRRQGRDTEAFF. In DNA form, the CDR3 reads TGCGCCAGCAGCAGAAGACAGGGGAGAGATACTGAAGCTTTCTTT.

In this sample, this clonotype turned up a few times. CDR3 nucleotide sequence: TGCAGTGCCCTAGATGGGACCAAGGGGGATACGCAGTATTTT. It yields the protein CSALDGTKGDTQYF. J is TRBJ2-3 and V is TRBV20-1; D may be TRBD1 or TRBD2 (5 bases each). CDR1 and CDR2 (germline): DFQATT, SNEGSKA (reference sequence). Trimming removed 6 bases from V and 6 bases from J, with 19 bases in between. The CDR3 length is 14 residues.

This clonotype was seen many times. The CDR3 is CASSYGWTEAFF. The DNA of the CDR3 is TGTGCCAGCAGTTACGGGTGGACTGAAGCTTTCTTT. The V gene is TRBV28, the J gene TRBJ1-1; D remains ambiguous. This CDR3 spans 12 amino acids. From germline, CDR1 is MDHEN and CDR2 SYDVKM. V was pared by 4 bases and J by 5 bases, with 8 bases between.

The chain carries TRBV27 and TRBJ2-7; D gene unclear. Germline CDR1 and CDR2: MNHEY and SMNVEV (reference sequence). V dropped 7 bases and J dropped 6 bases, with 10 bases sitting between them. CDR3 length equals 11 residues. The CDR3 coding sequence is TGTGCCAGCACCCGTGGTTCCGAGCAGTACTTC. Its translation is CASTRGSEQYF.

This clonotype was seen only a few times. V is TRBV7-9 and J is TRBJ2-7; the D call may be TRBD1 or TRBD2 (9 bases each). Germline loops: CDR1 SEHNR, CDR2 FQNEAQ (reference sequence). The V end was cut by 7 bases, the J end by 2 bases, with 24 bases between. The CDR3 runs to 17 residues. CDR3 coding DNA: TGTGCCAGCATGCCGGGGACAGGGCCTAGCGGGACCTACGAGCAGTACTTC. Encoded protein: CASMPGTGPSGTYEQYF.

This clonotype has a count of ten or more. The gene calls are TRBV2 and TRBJ1-1, with D tentatively TRBD1 (6 bases). This CDR3 is 16 amino acids long. Germline CDR1 SNHLY, CDR2 FYNNEI. The germline V and J ends were trimmed by 4 bases and 0 bases, with 15 bases remaining between them. The CDR3 DNA sequence: TGTGCCAGCAGTGTGGGGGCGGAGGTATTGAACACTGAAGCTTTCTTT. Protein sequence: CASSVGAEVLNTEAFF. Supplemented by reference TRBV2 and TRBJ1-1, the full variable domain reads EPEVTQTPSHQVTQMGQEVILRCVPISNHLYFYWYRQILGQKVEFLVSFYNNEISEKSEIFDDQFSVERPDGSNFTLKIRSTKLEDSAMYFCASSVGAEVLNTEAFFGQGTRLTVV.